Listed below are T cell receptor beta chains from one sample, sequenced in a study of blood T cell repertoires in COVID-19. Assay: immunoSEQ multiplex PCR; the TCRdb copy retains only in-frame clones and omits some. Altogether more than 65,000 clones are present, more than 70% being singletons, with the ten largest covering 40% to 50%. The sample taken for sequencing was peripheral blood. The source is a human donor in a cohort sampled during active COVID-19. Each CDR3 is given with its conserved first and last residue. A D gene is named only where the DNA matches it firmly. Clone size is not always given. Where it is, it says once, few, many or a class for expanded clones.

abundance: NA; v_gene: TRBV5-5; j_gene: TRBJ1-6; d_gene: TRBD1; CDR3aa: CASSQEDRGRSPLHF; CDR3nt: TGTGCCAGCAGCCAAGAAGACAGGGGGCGTTCACCCCTCCACTTT
abundance: NA; v_gene: TRBV6-1; j_gene: TRBJ1-5; d_gene: TRBD1; CDR3aa: CASSEEGQGAGQPQHF; CDR3nt: TGTGCCAGCAGTGAAGAGGGTCAGGGGGCTGGTCAGCCCCAGCATTTT
abundance: many; v_gene: TRBV5-1; j_gene: TRBJ2-7; d_gene: NA; CDR3aa: CASSLDGFGRFGEQYF; CDR3nt: TGCGCCAGCAGCTTGGATGGCTTTGGGAGGTTCGGCGAGCAGTACTTC
abundance: NA; v_gene: TRBV28; j_gene: TRBJ1-2; d_gene: NA; CDR3aa: CASSSPGVLGYGYTF; CDR3nt: TGTGCCAGCAGTTCTCCGGGAGTTTTGGGCTATGGCTACACCTTC
abundance: once; v_gene: TRBV5-4; j_gene: TRBJ2-7; d_gene: TRBD1; CDR3aa: CASSLGTGEQYF; CDR3nt: TGTGCCAGCAGCTTAGGGACAGGTGAGCAGTACTTC
abundance: NA; v_gene: TRBV7-2; j_gene: TRBJ2-7; d_gene: TRBD2; CDR3aa: CASSLAGAGGNEQYF; CDR3nt: TGTGCCAGCAGCTTAGCGGGGGCGGGGGGAAACGAGCAGTACTTC
abundance: NA; v_gene: TRBV5-1; j_gene: TRBJ1-4; d_gene: TRBD1; CDR3aa: CASSLESDRDEKLFF; CDR3nt: TGCGCCAGCAGCTTGGAGTCGGACAGGGATGAAAAACTGTTTTTT
abundance: few; v_gene: TRBV18; j_gene: TRBJ1-5; d_gene: TRBD1; CDR3aa: CASSPDRGNSNQPQHF; CDR3nt: TGTGCCAGCTCACCCGACAGGGGAAATAGCAATCAGCCCCAGCATTTT
abundance: once; v_gene: TRBV5-1; j_gene: TRBJ1-4; d_gene: TRBD1; CDR3aa: CASRPLTGLGEKLFF; CDR3nt: TGCGCCAGCAGGCCCCTGACAGGGTTGGGAGAAAAACTGTTTTTT
abundance: NA; v_gene: TRBV27; j_gene: TRBJ2-7; d_gene: TRBD2; CDR3aa: CASSLVAGTTYEQYF; CDR3nt: TGTGCCAGCAGTTTAGTAGCGGGTACGACCTACGAGCAGTACTTC
abundance: NA; v_gene: TRBV7-8; j_gene: TRBJ2-2; d_gene: NA; CDR3aa: CASSLNRDTGELFF; CDR3nt: TGTGCCAGCAGCTTAAACAGGGACACCGGGGAGCTGTTTTTT
abundance: once; v_gene: TRBV6-6; j_gene: TRBJ2-5; d_gene: TRBD1; CDR3aa: CASSTRTGAIQETQYF; CDR3nt: TGTGCCAGCAGTACCCGGACAGGGGCGATTCAAGAGACCCAGTACTTC
abundance: NA; v_gene: TRBV24-1; j_gene: TRBJ2-2; d_gene: NA; CDR3aa: CATSDFGSGVRTGELFF; CDR3nt: TGTGCCACCAGTGATTTCGGATCGGGGGTACGAACCGGGGAGCTGTTTTTT
abundance: NA; v_gene: TRBV3-1/TRBV3-2; j_gene: TRBJ2-7; d_gene: NA; CDR3aa: CASSPRAAFSSYEQYF; CDR3nt: TGTGCCAGCAGCCCCCGAGCGGCTTTTAGCTCCTACGAGCAGTACTTC
abundance: few; v_gene: TRBV7-9; j_gene: TRBJ2-4; d_gene: TRBD1; CDR3aa: CASSSNGQGKNIQYF; CDR3nt: TGTGCCAGCAGCTCTAACGGACAGGGGAAAAACATTCAGTACTTC
abundance: NA; v_gene: TRBV19; j_gene: TRBJ2-3; d_gene: NA; CDR3aa: CASRAVFGNMADTQYF; CDR3nt: TGTGCCAGTAGGGCCGTGTTTGGTAATATGGCAGATACGCAGTATTTT
abundance: NA; v_gene: TRBV6-1; j_gene: TRBJ1-6; d_gene: NA; CDR3aa: CASSDGFMRSPLHF; CDR3nt: TGTGCCAGCAGTGACGGGTTTATGCGGTCACCCCTCCACTTT
abundance: NA; v_gene: TRBV7-8; j_gene: TRBJ1-5; d_gene: NA; CDR3aa: CASSRGGGGSNQPQHF; CDR3nt: TGTGCCAGCAGCCGCGGCGGCGGGGGAAGCAATCAGCCCCAGCATTTT
abundance: NA; v_gene: TRBV5-4; j_gene: TRBJ2-2; d_gene: NA; CDR3aa: CASSLRDTTGELFF; CDR3nt: TGTGCCAGCAGTCTCCGGGATACCACCGGGGAGCTGTTTTTT
abundance: NA; v_gene: TRBV7-9; j_gene: TRBJ1-1; d_gene: NA; CDR3aa: CASSLYMNTEAFF; CDR3nt: TGTGCCAGCAGCTTATATATGAACACTGAAGCTTTCTTT
abundance: NA; v_gene: TRBV6-6; j_gene: TRBJ1-1; d_gene: TRBD1; CDR3aa: CASSNDRVRAFF; CDR3nt: TGTGCCAGCAGTAACGACAGGGTTCGAGCTTTCTTT
abundance: NA; v_gene: TRBV9; j_gene: TRBJ2-7; d_gene: NA; CDR3aa: CASSVATGYEQYF; CDR3nt: TGTGCCAGCAGCGTAGCTACAGGCTACGAGCAGTACTTC
abundance: NA; v_gene: TRBV5-1; j_gene: TRBJ1-2; d_gene: NA; CDR3aa: CASSLGAGANYGYTF; CDR3nt: TGCGCCAGCAGCTTGGGGGCAGGGGCCAACTATGGCTACACCTTC
abundance: NA; v_gene: TRBV7-9; j_gene: TRBJ2-2; d_gene: NA; CDR3aa: CASSSRRGRTGELFF; CDR3nt: TGTGCCAGCAGCTCCCGGAGGGGCAGGACCGGGGAGCTGTTTTTT
abundance: NA; v_gene: TRBV5-1; j_gene: TRBJ2-3; d_gene: TRBD1; CDR3aa: CASSLEGQGGDTQYF; CDR3nt: TGCGCCAGCAGCCTGGAGGGACAGGGAGGAGATACGCAGTATTTT
abundance: NA; v_gene: TRBV18; j_gene: TRBJ2-1; d_gene: TRBD1; CDR3aa: CASSRTAGQGINEQFF; CDR3nt: TGTGCCAGCTCACGTACCGCGGGACAGGGGATCAATGAGCAGTTCTTC
abundance: once; v_gene: TRBV24-1; j_gene: TRBJ1-1; d_gene: NA; CDR3aa: CATSDLGRAAFF; CDR3nt: TGTGCCACCAGTGATTTGGGCAGGGCCGCTTTCTTT
abundance: NA; v_gene: TRBV5-1; j_gene: TRBJ2-7; d_gene: TRBD2; CDR3aa: CASSLGVAGALTYEQYF; CDR3nt: TGCGCCAGCAGCTTGGGAGTAGCGGGCGCACTTACCTACGAGCAGTACTTC
abundance: NA; v_gene: TRBV11-2; j_gene: TRBJ1-4; d_gene: NA; CDR3aa: CASTPLQRAGEKLFF; CDR3nt: TGTGCCAGCACCCCCTTACAGCGGGCCGGAGAAAAACTGTTTTTT
abundance: NA; v_gene: TRBV12-3/TRBV12-4; j_gene: TRBJ1-6; d_gene: TRBD1; CDR3aa: CASSITGDSPLHF; CDR3nt: TGTGCCAGCAGTATTACAGGGGATTCACCCCTCCACTTT